This note documents a single T cell receptor (beta chain) sequence. Its antigen remains unidentified. These data come from a study of T-cell memory formation after mild COVID-19. Study-wide results and limits: The study detected some responding clones in pre-infection memory, suggesting cross-reactive memory joined.

CDR1 and CDR2 (germline): SGHTA, FQGNSA. The V and J ends lost 4 bases and 7 bases respectively, with 16 bases between them. The CDR3 runs 14 residues. MiXCR, applied by TCRdb to the 5' RACE reads, yields one record per CDR3 protein. Of under 300,000 distinct CDR3 sequences in the sample, 15% to 20% were seen once. Material for sequencing was PBMCs or a T cell subset sorted from them (not recorded which). This chain connects TRBV7-2 to TRBJ1-2; no definite D call. This TCR was sampled from a man between 18 and 29 years old who had mild COVID-19 (a few samples of this study predate the infection). Cell type and time point are not known. CDR3 nucleotides: TGTGCCAGCAGCTCCCCGGAGGCCAGTACTGGCTACACCTTC. It specifies CASSSPEASTGYTF.